Given below is one T cell receptor (beta chain) in context. This receptor's antigen is unknown. The record has no base qualities; no much larger clone is one base away. From the cysteine up to the phenylalanine, the CDR3 has a length of 13 residues. Of all the DNA, just the CDR3 is kept, 39 bases in frame from base 1. From a lookup of the germline V gene (reference sequence), CDR1 and CDR2 are LNHDA and SQIVND. Trimming at the junction amounts to 5 bases on V and 0 bases on J, and the germline ends lie 5 bases apart. This sample was taken from a study of T cell responses to AZD1222 COVID-19 vaccine (dated by TCRdb to 2020 to 2022). As for the study more broadly: TCR sequencing covered more than 230 trial participants: 207 given two doses of AZD1222 and 26 given two doses of MenACWY control vaccine. Trial participants were enrolled into age subgroups of 18-55, 56-69 and 70-plus years, which contained around 150, 28 and 57 TCR-sequenced participants, respectively.

Sample time point, as interpreted from the label and publication: about 28 days (+/-7) after the second vaccine dose. In light of the paper, this sample's treatment or condition label describes: meningococcal conjugate vaccine given as trial control. Samples from vaccinated people were obtained from the UK trials COV001 and COV002, which included a single-blind randomized controlled phase 2/3 trial of AZD1222 (ChAdOx1 nCoV-19) in healthy adults. Trial participant PBMC samples were collected at day 0 and day 28 after the second dose for TCRbeta chain sequencing. Findings and caveats that apply to the study as a whole: Only five to seven AZD1222 recipients were SARS-CoV-2 seropositive at baseline, limiting conclusions about previously exposed vaccinees. No day 14 peak-response samples were available, so repertoires were characterized only after the peak T cell response. Most participants were white British and females outnumbered males, and the authors suggested that clonal diversity may have been underestimated. Nearly half of unique spike-specific TCRs reportedly recognized epitopes outside regions mutated in the B.1.351 and B.1.1.7 variants. Spike-specific TCR breadth and depth rose significantly after two AZD1222 doses compared with day 0 and with MenACWY recipients. The 56-69-year group was small, and its depth increase did not reach significance, likely because of low power. The whole spike protein was spanned by vaccine-associated CD4 TCRs, and dominant responses were seen in regions 160-218 and 743-854.

The CDR3 regions of human TCRbeta chains were analyzed by immunosequencing. Under the source paper's analysis protocol: Repertoire TCRs were checked for matches against a reference library of SARS-CoV-2-specific TCRs that had been generated using the MIRA antigen-specificity platform. Breadth meant the fraction of unique TCRs that were SARS-CoV-2-associated, whereas depth meant the fraction of total T cells that were SARS-CoV-2-associated. Each spike-specific TCR was assigned to its reactive spike region and to a CD4 or CD8 class using the MIRA data. Log10-transformed breadth and depth values were compared by one-way ANOVA with Sidak's multiple comparisons tests. The source is immuneACCESS, and TCRdb retained only in-frame sequences with V and J called. Part of the clones is not carried over; for the studies checked, unresolved V genes explain less than half of this, and the remainder is unexplained. Clonal size and the V and J genes are those of that table, whereas D and trimming came from the DNA. The sample includes about 99,000 clones, with 86% observed a single time. The ten largest clones take up more than 2.5% of the sample.

The chain was built from TRBV19 and TRBJ1-3; there is no confident call for the D gene. The material was peripheral blood, obtained 28 days after the second dose of the MenACWY control vaccine. The source is an adult who received the MenACWY meningococcal vaccine as a control. The CDR3 region has the sequence CASSRSSGNTIYF. The DNA reads TGTGCCAGTAGTCGTTCCTCTGGAAACACCATATATTTT.